This T cell receptor (beta chain) was sequenced during a study of CD4 T cells in relation to SARS-CoV-2 and coronaviruses. About this clone itself: Its antigen is unknown.

CDR1 is MNHEY, CDR2 SMNVEV, per germline (reference sequence). Trimming took 5 bases from V and 5 from J; bases not matched to a gene: 13. The CDR3 contains 16 residues. Method: immunoSEQ multiplex PCR; TCRdb's copy keeps in-frame clones and lacks some. The data hold about 36,000 clones, with approximately 80% observed a single time. V and J are TRBV27 and TRBJ2-5, with 8 bases identical to TRBD2. This receptor was obtained from an adult with COVID-19. Sequences were obtained from memory CD4+ T cells from PBMCs, cultured in vitro. The CDR3 region is CASSPTWVGGGETQYF. CDR3 DNA: TGTGCCAGCAGTCCCACTTGGGTAGGCGGGGGGGAGACCCAGTACTTC.